These T cell receptor beta chains were read from a single sample in a study of control samples from healthy donors and cancer patients. Sequencing was performed with immunoSEQ multiplex PCR; in TCRdb, only in-frame clones are kept and a portion is missing. This sample has about 61,000 clones, with roughly 90% found just once. The specimen was PBMCs. Receptor source: a man aged 60-69 years with colorectal cancer. CDR3s include the opening cysteine and the closing phenylalanine or tryptophan. A D gene is named only where the DNA matches it firmly. Clone size is not always given. Where it is, it says once, few, many or a class for expanded clones.

DNA: TGTGCCAGCACCCGTGGGACTAATGAAAAACTGTTTTTT; CDR3: CASTRGTNEKLFF; size: NA; V: TRBV2; D: NA; J: TRBJ1-4
DNA: TGTGCCAGCAGTCCTCGACTACTCTTTTCCAATGAGCAGTTCTTC; CDR3: CASSPRLLFSNEQFF; size: NA; V: TRBV28; D: NA; J: TRBJ2-1
DNA: TGCGCCAGCAGCCGCCGGACCCAGGTATCCGGCGAGGAGACCCAGTACTTC; CDR3: CASSRRTQVSGEETQYF; size: NA; V: TRBV5-1; D: NA; J: TRBJ2-5
DNA: TGTGCCAGCTCACCCGGACTAGCGGGGGGTTACAATGAGCAGTTCTTC; CDR3: CASSPGLAGGYNEQFF; size: NA; V: TRBV18; D: TRBD2; J: TRBJ2-1
DNA: TGTGCCAGCAGGAGGGACAATGAGCAGTTCTTC; CDR3: CASRRDNEQFF; size: once; V: TRBV9; D: NA; J: TRBJ2-1
DNA: TGTGCCAGCAGTTCCCGCTTATCAGGCGAGCAGTACTTC; CDR3: CASSSRLSGEQYF; size: NA; V: TRBV5-5; D: NA; J: TRBJ2-7
DNA: TGTGCCAGCAGCTTAGCGCAGGCTCACGAGCAGTACTTC; CDR3: CASSLAQAHEQYF; size: NA; V: TRBV7-2; D: NA; J: TRBJ2-7
DNA: TGTGCCAGCAGCTTCCGACTAGCCCGCACAGATACGCAGTATTTT; CDR3: CASSFRLARTDTQYF; size: NA; V: TRBV6-5; D: TRBD2; J: TRBJ2-3
DNA: TGCGCCCGCCGCGTGGGGGGCGCGGGGGGCGCTGGGTCCTACAATGAGCAGTTCTTC; CDR3: CARRVGGAGGAGSYNEQFF; size: NA; V: TRBV5-1; D: TRBD2; J: TRBJ2-1
DNA: TGTGCCTGGGGTTCGCGGGGACACACAGATACGCAGTATTTT; CDR3: CAWGSRGHTDTQYF; size: NA; V: TRBV30; D: NA; J: TRBJ2-3
DNA: TGTGCCAGTAACCCCCGCCCATGGGGCGGCGAAAAACTGTTTTTT; CDR3: CASNPRPWGGEKLFF; size: NA; V: TRBV19; D: NA; J: TRBJ1-4
DNA: TGCGCCAGCAGCTCCCAGGGGATTTCGAACACTGAAGCTTTCTTT; CDR3: CASSSQGISNTEAFF; size: NA; V: TRBV5-1; D: NA; J: TRBJ1-1
DNA: TGTGCCAGCAGCCCAGAGGGGAGCTCCTACGAGCAGTACTTC; CDR3: CASSPEGSSYEQYF; size: NA; V: TRBV7-8; D: NA; J: TRBJ2-7
DNA: TGCGCCAGCAGCCTGGGTACAGGTGGAAGGATCTCGGAGACCCAGTACTTC; CDR3: CASSLGTGGRISETQYF; size: NA; V: TRBV5-1; D: NA; J: TRBJ2-5
DNA: TGTGCCAGCAGCTCCCCACGGACAACGAACACTGAAGCTTTCTTT; CDR3: CASSSPRTTNTEAFF; size: NA; V: TRBV7-9; D: NA; J: TRBJ1-1
DNA: TGTGCCAGCAGTTTGGACAGCAATCAGCCCCAGCATTTT; CDR3: CASSLDSNQPQHF; size: once; V: TRBV12-3/TRBV12-4; D: NA; J: TRBJ1-5
DNA: TGTGCCAGCAGGCCCCGACTAGCGGGCGGCACAGATACGCAGTATTTT; CDR3: CASRPRLAGGTDTQYF; size: NA; V: TRBV2; D: TRBD2; J: TRBJ2-3
DNA: TGTGCCAGCTCACCGGGCAGAGCAGCCTCTAACTATGGCTACACCTTC; CDR3: CASSPGRAASNYGYTF; size: NA; V: TRBV18; D: NA; J: TRBJ1-2
DNA: TGTGCCAGCAGCTCAGTTCAGCTTTCGAAACTGTTTTTT; CDR3: CASSSVQLSKLFF; size: NA; V: TRBV7-2; D: NA; J: TRBJ1-4
DNA: TGTGCCAGCAGCTTAGGCACGCGGGCCACCGTTAATTCACCCCTCCACTTT; CDR3: CASSLGTRATVNSPLHF; size: once; V: TRBV5-8; D: NA; J: TRBJ1-6
DNA: TGTGCCAGCTCACCAGGACAGCAAGAGACCCAGTACTTC; CDR3: CASSPGQQETQYF; size: few; V: TRBV18; D: NA; J: TRBJ2-5
DNA: TGTGCCAGCAGTGAACAAGGGGCCGGGGAGCTGTTTTTT; CDR3: CASSEQGAGELFF; size: NA; V: TRBV2; D: NA; J: TRBJ2-2
DNA: TGTGCCAGCAGCCAAATTGGGAACACCGGGGAGCTGTTTTTT; CDR3: CASSQIGNTGELFF; size: few; V: TRBV6-4; D: NA; J: TRBJ2-2
DNA: TGTGCCAGCAGTGAAACAGGTTTTAACACTGAAGCTTTCTTT; CDR3: CASSETGFNTEAFF; size: NA; V: TRBV2; D: NA; J: TRBJ1-1
DNA: TGTGCCAGTCGGGACAGGCTCGGGGGACGTGATTTC; CDR3: CASRDRLGGRDF; size: NA; V: TRBV19; D: TRBD1; J: TRBJ2-7
DNA: TGTGCCTGGAGTTCGTATGGGGGTGACTATGGCTACACCTTC; CDR3: CAWSSYGGDYGYTF; size: NA; V: TRBV30; D: NA; J: TRBJ1-2
DNA: TGTGCCAGCAGTTACGGGGGGACGGGTGGTGAGCAGTTCTTC; CDR3: CASSYGGTGGEQFF; size: NA; V: TRBV6-5; D: NA; J: TRBJ2-1
DNA: TGTGCCAGCAGCCAAGTCCAGGAACCAGGGGGAAACTATGGCTACACCTTC; CDR3: CASSQVQEPGGNYGYTF; size: NA; V: TRBV3-1/TRBV3-2; D: TRBD1; J: TRBJ1-2